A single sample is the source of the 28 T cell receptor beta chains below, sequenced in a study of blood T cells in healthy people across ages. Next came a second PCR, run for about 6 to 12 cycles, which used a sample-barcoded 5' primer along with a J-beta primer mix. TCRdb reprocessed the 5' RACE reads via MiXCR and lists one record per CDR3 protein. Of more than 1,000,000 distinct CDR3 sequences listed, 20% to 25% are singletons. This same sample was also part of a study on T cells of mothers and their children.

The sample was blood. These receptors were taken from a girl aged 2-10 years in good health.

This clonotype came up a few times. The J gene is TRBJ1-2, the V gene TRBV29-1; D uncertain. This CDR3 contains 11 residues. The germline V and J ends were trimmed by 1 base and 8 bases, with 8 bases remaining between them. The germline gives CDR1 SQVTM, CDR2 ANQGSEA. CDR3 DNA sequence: TGCAGCGTTGAAGGCGGGAAGGGCTACACCTTC. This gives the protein CSVEGGKGYTF.

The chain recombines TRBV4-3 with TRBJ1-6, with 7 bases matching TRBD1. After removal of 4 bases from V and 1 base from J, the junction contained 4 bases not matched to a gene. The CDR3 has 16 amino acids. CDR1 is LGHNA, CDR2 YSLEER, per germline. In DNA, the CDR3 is TGCGCCAGCAGCCGTATACAGGGGTCCTATAATTCACCCCTCCACTTT. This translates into CASSRIQGSYNSPLHF.

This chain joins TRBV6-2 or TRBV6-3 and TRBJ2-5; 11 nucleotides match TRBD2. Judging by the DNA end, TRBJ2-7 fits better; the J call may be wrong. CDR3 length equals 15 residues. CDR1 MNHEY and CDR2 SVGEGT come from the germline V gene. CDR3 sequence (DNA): TGTGCCAGCAGTTTACCTAGCGGGAGGACCCCCGAGCAGTACGTC. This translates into CASSLPSGRTPEQYV.

For the CDR3, the DNA is TGTGCCAGCAGCTTAGAGGGCAGGGGGTATGTGGAGACCCAGTACTTC. It translates to CASSLEGRGYVETQYF. The chain links TRBV7-2 to TRBJ2-5; 7 nucleotides line up with TRBD1. This CDR3 has 16 residues. The germline V gene encodes CDR1 SGHTA and CDR2 FQGNSA. After removal of 1 base from V and 5 bases from J, the junction contained 10 bases not matched to a gene.

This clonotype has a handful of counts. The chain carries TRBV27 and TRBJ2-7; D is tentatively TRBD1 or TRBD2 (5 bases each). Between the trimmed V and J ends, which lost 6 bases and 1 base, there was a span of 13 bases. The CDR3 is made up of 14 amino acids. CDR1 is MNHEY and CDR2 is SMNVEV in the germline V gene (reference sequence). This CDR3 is CASSPEGPSYEQYF. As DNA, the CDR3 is TGTGCCAGCAGCCCCGAGGGACCATCCTACGAGCAGTACTTC.

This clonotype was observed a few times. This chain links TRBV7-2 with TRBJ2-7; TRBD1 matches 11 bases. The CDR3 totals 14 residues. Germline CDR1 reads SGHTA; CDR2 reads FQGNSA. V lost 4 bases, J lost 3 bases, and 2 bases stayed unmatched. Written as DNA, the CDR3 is TGTGCCAGCAGCTCGGGACAGGGGGACTACGAGCAGTACTTC. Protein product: CASSSGQGDYEQYF. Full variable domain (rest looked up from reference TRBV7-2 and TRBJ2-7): GAGVSQSPSNKVTEKGKDVELRCDPISGHTALYWYRQSLGQGLEFLIYFQGNSAPDKSGLPSDRFSAERTGGSVSTLTIQRTQQEDSAVYLCASSSGQGDYEQYFGPGTRLTVT.

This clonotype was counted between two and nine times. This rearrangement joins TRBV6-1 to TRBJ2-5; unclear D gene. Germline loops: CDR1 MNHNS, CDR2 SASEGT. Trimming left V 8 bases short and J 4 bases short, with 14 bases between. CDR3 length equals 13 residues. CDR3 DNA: TGTGCCAGCTTGGAATTTACGCGAGAGACCCAGTACTTC. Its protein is CASLEFTRETQYF.

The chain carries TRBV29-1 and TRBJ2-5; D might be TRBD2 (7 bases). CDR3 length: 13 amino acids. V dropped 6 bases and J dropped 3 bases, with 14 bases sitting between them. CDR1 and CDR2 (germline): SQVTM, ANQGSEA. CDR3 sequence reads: CSVLRGPEETQYF. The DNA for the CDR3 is TGCAGCGTCTTGCGGGGGCCCGAAGAGACCCAGTACTTC.

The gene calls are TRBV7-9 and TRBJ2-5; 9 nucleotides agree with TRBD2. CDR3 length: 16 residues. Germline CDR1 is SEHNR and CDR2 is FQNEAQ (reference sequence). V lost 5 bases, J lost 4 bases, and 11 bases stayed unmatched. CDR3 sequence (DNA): TGTGCCAGCAGCAAAATAAGCGGGACTAGCACAGAGACCCAGTACTTC. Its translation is CASSKISGTSTETQYF.

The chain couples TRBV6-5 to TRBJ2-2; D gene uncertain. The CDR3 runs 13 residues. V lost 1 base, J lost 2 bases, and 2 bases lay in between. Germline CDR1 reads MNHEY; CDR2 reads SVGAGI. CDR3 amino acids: CASSYYNTGELFF. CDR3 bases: TGTGCCAGCAGTTACTACAACACCGGGGAGCTGTTTTTT.

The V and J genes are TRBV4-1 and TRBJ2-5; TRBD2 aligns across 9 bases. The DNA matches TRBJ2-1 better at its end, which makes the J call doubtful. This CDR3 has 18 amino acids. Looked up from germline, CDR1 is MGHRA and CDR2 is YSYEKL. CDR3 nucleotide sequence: TGCGCCAGCAGCCAATTCGCCGCTAGCGGGGTGCTGTCCGGTGAGCAGTTCTTC. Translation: CASSQFAASGVLSGEQFF.

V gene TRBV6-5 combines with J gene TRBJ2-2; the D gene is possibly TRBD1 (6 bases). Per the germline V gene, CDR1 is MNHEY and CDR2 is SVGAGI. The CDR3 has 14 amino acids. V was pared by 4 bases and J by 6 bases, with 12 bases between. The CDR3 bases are TGTGCCAGCAGTTTAAACAGGGTACCCGGGGAGCTGTTTTTT. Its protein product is CASSLNRVPGELFF.

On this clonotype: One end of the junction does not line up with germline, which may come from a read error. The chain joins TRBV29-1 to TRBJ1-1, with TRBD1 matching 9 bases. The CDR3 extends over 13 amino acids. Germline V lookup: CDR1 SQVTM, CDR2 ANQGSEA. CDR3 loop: CSAGQGKNAEAFF. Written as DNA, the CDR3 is TGCAGCGCTGGACAGGGGAAGAACGCTGAAGCTTTCTTT.

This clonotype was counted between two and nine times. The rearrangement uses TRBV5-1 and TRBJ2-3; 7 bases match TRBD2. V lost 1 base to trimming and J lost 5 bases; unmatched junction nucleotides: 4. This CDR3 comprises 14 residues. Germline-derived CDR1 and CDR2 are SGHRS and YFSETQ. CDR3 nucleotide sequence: TGCGCCAGCAGCTTGTGGCGGGAGCAAGATACGCAGTATTTT. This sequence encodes CASSLWREQDTQYF.

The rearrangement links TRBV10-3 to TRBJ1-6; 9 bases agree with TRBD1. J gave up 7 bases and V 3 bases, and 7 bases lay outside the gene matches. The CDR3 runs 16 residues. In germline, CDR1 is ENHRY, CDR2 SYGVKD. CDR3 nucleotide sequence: TGTGCCATCAGTGAAGGGGACAGGGAGTACAATTCACCCCTCCACTTT. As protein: CAISEGDREYNSPLHF.

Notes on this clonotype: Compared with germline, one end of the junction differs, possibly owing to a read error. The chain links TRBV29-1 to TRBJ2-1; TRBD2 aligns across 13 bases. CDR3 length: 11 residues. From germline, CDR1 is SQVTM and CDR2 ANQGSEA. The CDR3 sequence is CSAGTSGTSIF. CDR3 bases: TGCAGCGCCGGGACTAGCGGGACTTCGATCTTC.

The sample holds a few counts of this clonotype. CDR3 amino acids: CSARVAFTEAFF. The DNA for the CDR3 is TGCAGTGCTAGAGTAGCATTCACTGAAGCTTTCTTT. The J gene is TRBJ1-1, the V gene TRBV20-1; D is unclear. The germline CDR1 and CDR2 sequences are DFQATT and SNEGSKA (reference sequence). V was cut by 1 base and J by 4 bases, with 7 bases left in between. This CDR3 has 12 amino acids.

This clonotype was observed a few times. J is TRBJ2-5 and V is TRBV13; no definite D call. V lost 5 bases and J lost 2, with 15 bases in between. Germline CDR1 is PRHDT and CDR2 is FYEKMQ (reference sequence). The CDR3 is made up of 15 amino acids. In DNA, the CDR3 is TGTGCCAGCAGCCCGCAACGATCCGATCAAGAGACCCAGTACTTC. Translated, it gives CASSPQRSDQETQYF.

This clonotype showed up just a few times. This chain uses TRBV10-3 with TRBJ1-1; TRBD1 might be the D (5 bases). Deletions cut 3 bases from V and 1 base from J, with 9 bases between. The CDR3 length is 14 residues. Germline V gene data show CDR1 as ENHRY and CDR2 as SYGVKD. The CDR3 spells CAISDGGPNTEAFF. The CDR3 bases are TGTGCCATCAGTGATGGGGGACCGAACACTGAAGCTTTCTTT.

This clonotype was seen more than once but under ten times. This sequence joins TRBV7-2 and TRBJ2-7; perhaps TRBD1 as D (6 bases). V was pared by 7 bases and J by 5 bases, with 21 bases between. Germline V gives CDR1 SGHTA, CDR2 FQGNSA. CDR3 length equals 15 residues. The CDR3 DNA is TGTGCCAGCAAGCTAACAGGGTTGGTTCCCCACGAGCAGTACTTC. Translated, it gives CASKLTGLVPHEQYF.

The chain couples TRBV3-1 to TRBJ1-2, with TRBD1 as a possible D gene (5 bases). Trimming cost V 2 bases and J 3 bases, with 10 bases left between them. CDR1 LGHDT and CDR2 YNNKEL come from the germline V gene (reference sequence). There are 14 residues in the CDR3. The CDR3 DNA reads TGTGCCAGCAGCCAAATGGGGGTAGACTATGGCTACACCTTC. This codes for CASSQMGVDYGYTF.

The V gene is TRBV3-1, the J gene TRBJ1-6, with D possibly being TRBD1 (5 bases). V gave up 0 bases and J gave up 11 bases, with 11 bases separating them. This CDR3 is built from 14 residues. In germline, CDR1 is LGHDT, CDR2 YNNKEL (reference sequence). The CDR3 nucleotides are TGTGCCAGCAGCCAAGATTGGGACGCGGCACCCCTCCACTTT. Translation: CASSQDWDAAPLHF.

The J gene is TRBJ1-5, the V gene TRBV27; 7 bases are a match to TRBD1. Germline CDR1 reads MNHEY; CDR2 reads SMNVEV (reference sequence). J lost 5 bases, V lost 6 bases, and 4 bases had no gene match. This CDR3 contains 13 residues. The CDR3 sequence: CASRYTGDQPQHF. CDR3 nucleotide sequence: TGTGCCAGCAGATATACAGGGGATCAGCCCCAGCATTTT.

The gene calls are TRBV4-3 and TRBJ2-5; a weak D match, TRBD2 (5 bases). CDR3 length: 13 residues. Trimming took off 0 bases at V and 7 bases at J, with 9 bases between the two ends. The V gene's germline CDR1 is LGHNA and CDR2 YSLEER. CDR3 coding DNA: TGCGCCAGCAGCCAAGAAGGTGGAGGGACCCAGTACTTC. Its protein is CASSQEGGGTQYF.

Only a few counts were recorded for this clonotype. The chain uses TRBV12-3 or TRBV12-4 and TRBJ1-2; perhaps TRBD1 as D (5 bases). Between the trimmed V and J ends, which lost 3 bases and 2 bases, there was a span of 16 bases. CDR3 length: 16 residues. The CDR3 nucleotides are TGTGCCAGCAGTTTGGCAGGGCTCAGACACAACTATGGCTACACCTTC. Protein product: CASSLAGLRHNYGYTF.

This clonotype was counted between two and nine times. In nucleotides, the CDR3 is TGTGCCACCAGTGACGATAGACCAGGGGGCCTTTTGAAGCAGTATTTT. It yields the protein CATSDDRPGGLLKQYF. The chain uses TRBV24-1 and TRBJ2-3, with 8 bases fitting TRBD1. Germline trimming cut 4 bases from V and 11 bases from J; bases unmatched to any gene: 16. Germline values: CDR1 KGHDR, CDR2 SFDVKD. The CDR3 spans 16 residues.

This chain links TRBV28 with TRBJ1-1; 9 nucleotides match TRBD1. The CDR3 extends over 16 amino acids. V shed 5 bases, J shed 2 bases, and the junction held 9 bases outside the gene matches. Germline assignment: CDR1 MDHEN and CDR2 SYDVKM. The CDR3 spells CASSPKGDRVNTEAFF. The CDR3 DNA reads TGTGCCAGCAGTCCGAAGGGGGACAGGGTAAACACTGAAGCTTTCTTT.

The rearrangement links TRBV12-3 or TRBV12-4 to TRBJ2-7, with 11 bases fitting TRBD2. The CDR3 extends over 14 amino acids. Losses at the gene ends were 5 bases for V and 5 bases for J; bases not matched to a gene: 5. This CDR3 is CASSPLAGGDEQYF. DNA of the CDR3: TGTGCCAGCAGTCCCCTAGCGGGAGGTGACGAGCAGTACTTC.